This T cell receptor (beta chain) was observed in a study of blood T cell repertoires in COVID-19. In the study overall: T cells, B-cell-depleted T cells, or PBMCs provided the cDNA or gDNA that served as material.

Seattle patients were enrolled while actively infected and followed longitudinally. Germline V gene data show CDR1 as SGHRS and CDR2 as YFSETQ. This CDR3 has 19 residues. With 0 bases clipped from V and 2 bases from J, the junction kept 15 bases outside the gene matches. In the study's own analysis: The assay estimated nucleated cells by amplifying reference gene primers. Some clones are missing from TCRdb's copy, which holds only in-frame ones; the method was immunoSEQ multiplex PCR. That table supplies the V and J calls and clone size; D and trimming were determined from the DNA. There are under 90,000 clones in the sample; roughly 91% occur only once, and 7.3% lies in the top ten.

The chain uses TRBV5-1 and TRBJ2-3; 7 bases line up with TRBD1. The receptor was isolated from a middle-aged man with COVID-19, enrolled during active disease. The sequenced sample was peripheral blood. The CDR3 protein is CASSLALIPGQRSTDTQYF. The CDR3 coding sequence is TGCGCCAGCAGCTTGGCACTAATACCGGGACAGAGGTCCACAGATACGCAGTATTTT. The full variable domain, with the rest looked up from reference TRBV5-1 and TRBJ2-3, is KAGVTQTPRYLIKTRGQQVTLSCSPISGHRSVSWYQQTPGQGLQFLFEYFSETQRNKGNFPGRFSGRQFSNSRSEMNVSTLELGDSALYLCASSLALIPGQRSTDTQYFGPGTRLTVL.